The next 5 T cell receptor beta chains were all read from a single sample in a study of Ad26.COV2.S vaccination and SARS-CoV-2 variants. Described treatment: 19 received Ad26.COV2.S at low or high dose, single or two shots; several received placebo; per-sample allocation not given. The study sampled participants on day 63 after the first vaccine or placebo injection. Libraries were prepared by immunoSEQ multiplex PCR; TCRdb keeps only in-frame clonotypes and omits some of them. The repertoire includes a few hundred thousand clones, over 75% of them detected once, and less than 4% sits in the top ten. The starting material was peripheral blood, obtained in a trial of Ad26.COV2.S vaccine versus placebo. The receptors were sampled from a person aged 18-65 years who received the Ad26.COV2.S COVID-19 vaccine or a placebo.

J is TRBJ2-3 and V is TRBV9; TRBD2 matches 16 bases. The CDR3 is 22 amino acids. V shed 3 bases and J 3 bases; nucleotides not matched to a gene: 19. The germline CDR1 and CDR2 sequences are SGDLS and YYNGEE. The DNA for the CDR3 is TGTGCCAGCAGCGCACCCCCCCGTCCCGGGACTAGCGGGGGGGCCGGGACAGATACGCAGTATTTT. Translated: CASSAPPRPGTSGGAGTDTQYF.

This clone was seen a handful of times. V and J are TRBV2 and TRBJ2-1; 9 bases align to TRBD1. The CDR3 extends over 12 amino acids. The J segment lost 15 bases and the V segment lost 8 bases, leaving 11 bases of the junction unmatched. Germline CDR1 reads SNHLY; CDR2 reads FYNNEI. The CDR3 DNA follows: TGTGCCAGCGCGGGACAGGGCCTACGTCCGTTCTTC. Amino acid sequence: CASAGQGLRPFF.

This chain joins TRBV7-9 and TRBJ2-2, with 7 nucleotides matching TRBD2. CDR3 length: 17 residues. Germline V lookup: CDR1 SEHNR, CDR2 FQNEAQ (reference sequence). The junction had 17 bases not matched to a gene; V was cut back by 10 bases and J by 3 bases. The CDR3 loop reads CAIPGRLSGAYTGELFF. The CDR3 DNA reads as TGTGCCATTCCGGGACGACTAAGCGGGGCTTACACCGGGGAGCTGTTTTTT.

Worth noting for this clone: Other nucleotide sequences from this sample produce the same CDR3. This chain joins TRBV4-1 and TRBJ1-4; D not resolved. CDR1 and CDR2 (germline): MGHRA, YSYEKL. V gave up 1 base and J gave up 0 bases, with 6 bases separating them. This CDR3 region has 15 residues. Here the CDR3 reads CASSQGPATNEKLFF. CDR3 sequence (DNA): TGCGCCAGCAGCCAAGGGCCTGCAACTAATGAAAAACTGTTTTTT.

Only one count was recorded for this clone. The chain combines TRBV4-3 with TRBJ2-3, with D perhaps matching TRBD2 (7 bases). The CDR3 extends over 14 amino acids. V was shortened by 0 bases and J by 4 bases, with 8 bases between the two germline ends. Germline V lookup: CDR1 LGHNA, CDR2 YSLEER. The CDR3 reads CASSQDGGPDTQYF. In DNA form, the CDR3 reads TGCGCCAGCAGCCAAGACGGGGGGCCAGATACGCAGTATTTT.